The 27 T cell receptor beta chains below were found in one sample sequenced in a study of blood T cell repertoires in COVID-19. The repertoire was sequenced with immunoSEQ multiplex PCR; TCRdb's copy has only in-frame clones and lacks some. The sample records 350,000 or so clones, approximately 83% being singletons. Specimen: PBMCs or T cells enriched from blood (not recorded which). These receptors came from a woman aged 40-49 years with acute COVID-19.

The chain has TRBV5-1 and TRBJ2-1; 7 bases match TRBD1. After removal of 10 bases from V and 2 bases from J, the junction contained 9 bases not matched to a gene. Looked up from germline, CDR1 is SGHRS and CDR2 is YFSETQ. The CDR3 covers 14 residues. The CDR3 region is CAGPLRGPYNEQFF. CDR3 coding DNA: TGCGCCGGACCTTTGAGGGGGCCCTACAATGAGCAGTTCTTC.

The V gene is TRBV12-3 or TRBV12-4, the J gene TRBJ2-1; maybe TRBD1 (5 bases). This CDR3 is 13 amino acids long. The V end lost 6 bases, the J end lost 5 bases, and 11 bases lay between the germline ends. This CDR3 reads CASSLDRNNEQFF. The DNA of the CDR3 is TGTGCCAGCAGCCTCGACAGAAACAATGAGCAGTTCTTC.

Written as DNA, the CDR3 is TGTGCCAGCAGCTTGGTGTCGACAGGGGAAGATACGCAGTATTTT. Protein product: CASSLVSTGEDTQYF. The chain links TRBV5-5 to TRBJ2-3, with 8 bases matching TRBD1. Germline V gene sequence: CDR1 SGHKS, CDR2 YYEKEE (reference sequence). The CDR3 sequence is 15 residues long. With V trimmed by 0 bases and J by 5 bases, 5 bases remained unmatched.

In DNA form, the CDR3 reads TGTGCCAGCAGTCCTGGGGGACAGGGTTACACCATATATTTT. The encoded protein is CASSPGGQGYTIYF. The chain couples TRBV27 to TRBJ1-3; 9 positions agree with TRBD1. Germline V gene lookup returns CDR1 MNHEY and CDR2 SMNVEV (reference sequence). The CDR3 sequence is 14 residues long. V was pared by 5 bases and J by 8 bases, with 7 bases of the junction left unmatched.

V and J are TRBV5-4 and TRBJ2-3; 8 positions match TRBD2. Germline V lookup: CDR1 SGHNT, CDR2 YYREEE (reference sequence). There are 15 residues in the CDR3. The trim removed 5 bases at V and 4 bases at J, leaving 9 bases unmatched. CDR3: CASSGGGPGSDTQYF. DNA for the CDR3: TGTGCCAGCAGTGGCGGGGGGCCAGGCTCAGATACGCAGTATTTT.

This chain connects TRBV19 to TRBJ1-2; TRBD1 matches 7 bases. Germline values: CDR1 LNHDA, CDR2 SQIVND (reference sequence). J was trimmed by 2 bases and V by 2 bases; bases with no gene match: 5. This CDR3 has 15 residues. CDR3 sequence (DNA): TGTGCCAGTAGTATATCCGGGACAGCCAACTATGGCTACACCTTC. Translated: CASSISGTANYGYTF.

This rearrangement joins TRBV11-2 to TRBJ1-1; weak D call: TRBD1 (5 bases). The CDR3 contains 14 residues. Trimming pared 0 bases from V and 1 base from J, leaving 6 bases between. Germline V gives CDR1 SGHAT, CDR2 FQNNGV. CDR3 sequence (DNA): TGTGCCAGCAGCTTAGACAGGGCGAACACTGAAGCTTTCTTT. This codes for CASSLDRANTEAFF. Combining the CDR3 with reference TRBV11-2 and TRBJ1-1 gives the whole variable domain EAGVAQSPRYKIIEKRQSVAFWCNPISGHATLYWYQQILGQGPKLLIQFQNNGVVDDSQLPKDRFSAERLKGVDSTLKIQPAKLEDSAVYLCASSLDRANTEAFFGQGTRLTVV.

The V gene is TRBV5-1, the J gene TRBJ2-3; TRBD2 matches 8 bases. Germline V gene data show CDR1 as SGHRS and CDR2 as YFSETQ. V trimming: 4 bases; J trimming: 5 bases; junction bases outside the gene matches: 12. There are 16 residues in the CDR3. The CDR3 DNA reads as TGCGCCAGCAGCCCCTCCGGCGGGAGGAGTTTAGATACGCAGTATTTT. Translated: CASSPSGGRSLDTQYF.

The rearrangement joins TRBV7-9 to TRBJ1-4; D gene ambiguous. The germline V gene has CDR1 SEHNR and CDR2 FQNEAQ (reference sequence). This CDR3 is built from 15 residues. The V gene lost 4 bases and the J gene lost 1 base, with 10 bases spanning the gap. The CDR3 DNA reads TGTGCCAGCAGCTGGGAGGACGTAACTAATGAAAAACTGTTTTTT. It translates to CASSWEDVTNEKLFF.

This chain connects TRBV7-2 to TRBJ2-3; 13 positions agree with TRBD2. Germline CDR1 is SGHTA and CDR2 is FQGNSA. V lost 4 bases to trimming and J lost 1 base; unmatched junction nucleotides: 5. This CDR3 spans 17 amino acids. The DNA for the CDR3 is TGTGCCAGCAGCTCTACTAGCGGGAGGGTGGGCACAGATACGCAGTATTTT. Protein sequence: CASSSTSGRVGTDTQYF.

The chain joins TRBV5-1 to TRBJ2-7; perhaps TRBD1 as D (5 bases). CDR3 length: 13 amino acids. The V end lost 7 bases, the J end lost 3 bases, and 14 bases lay between the germline ends. From germline, CDR1 is SGHRS and CDR2 YFSETQ. The CDR3 loop reads CASSSSQGYEQYF. The CDR3 DNA follows: TGCGCCAGCTCCTCCAGTCAGGGCTACGAGCAGTACTTC. The full variable domain, rest sourced from reference TRBV5-1 and TRBJ2-7, is KAGVTQTPRYLIKTRGQQVTLSCSPISGHRSVSWYQQTPGQGLQFLFEYFSETQRNKGNFPGRFSGRQFSNSRSEMNVSTLELGDSALYLCASSSSQGYEQYFGPGTRLTVT.

This clone was seen a handful of times. J is TRBJ2-1 and V is TRBV13, with D maybe TRBD2 (6 bases). Germline-derived CDR1 and CDR2 are PRHDT and FYEKMQ (reference sequence). The CDR3 has 14 amino acids. Deletions cut 5 bases from V and 15 bases from J, with 23 bases between. CDR3: CASSTQSGSRDPFF. As DNA, the CDR3 is TGTGCCAGCAGCACGCAGTCCGGGAGCCGGGATCCGTTCTTC.

The rearrangement uses TRBV13 and TRBJ2-5; TRBD2 matches at 11 bases. The germline V gene has CDR1 PRHDT and CDR2 FYEKMQ (reference sequence). The CDR3 is 15 amino acids. The V segment lost 3 bases and the J segment 5 bases; nucleotides outside the gene matches: 5. CDR3 loop: CASSLLAGGIETQYF. CDR3 DNA: TGTGCCAGCAGCTTGCTAGCGGGGGGTATCGAGACCCAGTACTTC.

The V gene is TRBV9, the J gene TRBJ2-5, with 8 positions matching TRBD1. The germline CDR1 and CDR2 sequences are SGDLS and YYNGEE. This CDR3 comprises 15 residues. Trimming took 3 bases from V and 5 from J; bases not matched to a gene: 9. CDR3 residues: CASSAEDRARETQYF. CDR3 nucleotides: TGTGCCAGCAGCGCCGAGGACAGGGCAAGGGAGACCCAGTACTTC.

V and J are TRBV9 and TRBJ1-3; D not certain. Trimming removed 2 bases at V and 0 bases at J, with 9 bases between. Germline V CDR1 and CDR2: SGDLS, YYNGEE. The CDR3 contains 15 residues. The CDR3 sequence: CASSVAAASGNTIYF. Here the CDR3 DNA reads TGTGCCAGCAGCGTGGCTGCGGCCTCTGGAAACACCATATATTTT.

The table lists this clone with a few counts. The V call is TRBV18, the J call TRBJ1-1, with D maybe TRBD1 (6 bases). The CDR3 has 15 residues. Looked up from germline, CDR1 is KGHSH and CDR2 is LQKENI. The V end was cut by 4 bases, the J end by 0 bases, with 12 bases between. DNA for the CDR3: TGTGCCAGCTCACTTCAGACAGGAGTGAACACTGAAGCTTTCTTT. This gives the protein CASSLQTGVNTEAFF.

The chain has TRBV11-2 and TRBJ2-3, with D maybe TRBD1 (5 bases). The length of the CDR3 is 18 residues. Trimming shortened V by 1 base and J by 1 base, and 18 bases separated the two germline ends. Per the germline V gene, CDR1 is SGHAT and CDR2 is FQNNGV. The CDR3 nucleotides are TGTGCCAGCAGCTTAGGGGGCTACCGGGTTGAGGGCACAGATACGCAGTATTTT. Its protein product is CASSLGGYRVEGTDTQYF.

The chain is built from TRBV7-2 and TRBJ1-5; D not certain. Trimming removed 3 bases from V and 6 bases from J, with 12 bases in between. The germline gives CDR1 SGHTA, CDR2 FQGNSA. This CDR3 has 14 amino acids. CDR3 DNA sequence: TGTGCCAGCAGCTTGGTCCCCCTCGGTCAGCCCCAGCATTTT. Translated, it gives CASSLVPLGQPQHF.

The chain recombines TRBV7-8 with TRBJ1-6, with unresolved D. V lost 5 bases to trimming and J lost 0 bases, with 14 bases between them. This CDR3 region has 17 residues. Germline-derived CDR1 and CDR2 are SGHVS and FQNEAQ. The CDR3 bases are TGTGCCAGCAGCCGAGACGTCAGACACTCCTATAATTCACCCCTCCACTTT. Amino acid sequence: CASSRDVRHSYNSPLHF. Full variable domain (rest looked up from reference TRBV7-8 and TRBJ1-6): GAGVSQSPRYKVAKRGQDVALRCDPISGHVSLFWYQQALGQGPEFLTYFQNEAQLDKSGLPSDRFFAERPEGSVSTLKIQRTQQEDSAVYLCASSRDVRHSYNSPLHFGNGTRLTVT.

This clone was seen a few times. The rearrangement links TRBV6-2 or TRBV6-3 to TRBJ2-7; TRBD1 aligns across 7 bases. The CDR3 runs 17 residues. Germline trimming cut 2 bases from V and 0 bases from J; bases unmatched to any gene: 10. Germline V gene lookup returns CDR1 MNHEY and CDR2 SVGEGT. The CDR3 DNA reads TGTGCCAGCAGTTACCCCGAGGACAGGTCACACTCCTACGAGCAGTACTTC. Residues: CASSYPEDRSHSYEQYF.

This chain uses TRBV28 with TRBJ2-7; D might be TRBD1 (6 bases). This CDR3 has 15 amino acids. V lost 2 bases to trimming and J lost 0 bases, with 11 bases between them. Germline V gene sequence: CDR1 MDHEN, CDR2 SYDVKM. The CDR3 coding sequence is TGTGCCAGCAGTTTACGCCGGGACATCTCCTACGAGCAGTACTTC. Its protein is CASSLRRDISYEQYF.

This clone was counted once. V and J are TRBV20-1 and TRBJ1-6; possible D gene TRBD1, 5 bases. The germline gives CDR1 DFQATT, CDR2 SNEGSKA (reference sequence). This CDR3 has 13 residues. V was trimmed by 3 bases and J by 7 bases, leaving 10 bases between them. The CDR3 is CSASGGGNSPLHF. The CDR3, as DNA: TGCAGTGCTAGTGGGGGAGGCAATTCACCCCTCCACTTT.

The gene calls are TRBV7-2 and TRBJ2-7; a possible D gene is TRBD1 (6 bases). The CDR3 consists of 12 residues. Trimming cost V 5 bases and J 6 bases, with 11 bases left between them. Germline assignment: CDR1 SGHTA and CDR2 FQGNSA. The CDR3 coding sequence is TGTGCCAGCAGCCAACGCAGGGGCGAGCAGTACTTC. It yields the protein CASSQRRGEQYF.

The rearrangement joins TRBV5-6 to TRBJ2-7; unclear D gene. The V end was cut by 5 bases, the J end by 0 bases, with 12 bases between. Germline assignment: CDR1 SGHDT and CDR2 YYEEEE. There are 14 residues in the CDR3. This chain's CDR3 is CASRFRSYSYEQYF. The DNA of the CDR3 is TGTGCCAGCAGATTCCGGTCCTACTCCTACGAGCAGTACTTC.

The chain carries TRBV7-9 and TRBJ1-1, with D maybe TRBD1 (6 bases). The CDR3 loop spans 13 amino acids. Trimming stripped 5 bases from V and 4 bases from J, with 11 bases between. CDR1 is SEHNR, CDR2 FQNEAQ, per germline (reference sequence). The CDR3 spells CASSARTATEAFF. The CDR3 bases are TGTGCCAGCAGCGCCCGGACAGCCACTGAAGCTTTCTTT.

This chain connects TRBV24-1 to TRBJ2-7, with TRBD1 matching 7 bases. There are 14 residues in the CDR3. Germline CDR1 and CDR2: KGHDR and SFDVKD. The V and J ends lost 7 bases and 6 bases, in that order; junction bases with no gene match: 11. This CDR3 reads CATSPDRELGEQYF. CDR3 bases: TGTGCCACCAGCCCTGACAGGGAATTGGGCGAGCAGTACTTC.

The V call is TRBV19, the J call TRBJ1-5; D is unresolved. With 4 bases removed from V and 6 bases from J, the gap between germline ends came to 10 bases. This CDR3 has 13 residues. Per germline, CDR1 LNHDA and CDR2 SQIVND (reference sequence). The CDR3, as DNA: TGTGCCAGTAGTAGGCGGTTGGGTCAGCCCCAGCATTTT. Its protein product is CASSRRLGQPQHF.